This T cell receptor (beta chain) was sequenced during a study of blood T cells in healthy people across ages. With a J-beta primer mix and a sample-barcoded 5' primer, a second PCR ran about 6 to 11 cycles. MiXCR was run by TCRdb on the 5' RACE reads, yielding one entry per CDR3 protein. The sample carries roughly 1.9 million distinct CDR3 sequences, around 40% recorded once. The V end lost 2 bases, the J end lost 11 bases, and 15 bases lay between the germline ends. CDR1 is LGHNA and CDR2 is YNFKEQ in the germline V gene. This CDR3 spans 13 amino acids. The clonotype originates from a human donor in good health. Material: blood. The chain carries TRBV4-2 and TRBJ1-1; D remains ambiguous. The CDR3, as DNA: TGTGCCAGCAGCCAATCTAAGGGTTTTTTGGCTTTCTTT. This sequence encodes CASSQSKGFLAFF.